This record covers a single T cell receptor beta chain. Its antigen is unidentified. The entry originates in a study of CD4+ T cells in melanoma. Generated by immunoSEQ multiplex PCR, the TCRdb table keeps only in-frame clones and is missing some. Here the sample spans some 7,000 clones, about 70% being singletons. Germline CDR1 reads SGHAT; CDR2 reads FQNNGV. CDR3 size: 12 residues. Trimming stripped 1 base from V and 5 bases from J, with 6 bases between. Findings of the study overall: In melanoma, neoantigen-specific CD4+ T cells reportedly differed in differentiation state.

This clonotype was obtained from a human donor with melanoma. What was sequenced was cells from a culture (not recorded whether cultured in vitro). V usage is TRBV11-2 and J usage is TRBJ2-7; no firm D call. CDR3 nucleotide sequence: TGTGCCAGCAGCTTAGTTCCGAACGAGCAGTACTTC. Residues: CASSLVPNEQYF.